One and the same sample provided the 15 T cell receptor beta chains below, sequenced in a study of OX40 agonist ivuxolimab in advanced cancers. Sequencing used immunoSEQ multiplex PCR; TCRdb keeps in-frame clones, though not all of them. The profile shows about 82,000 clones, roughly 90% of them singletons. Sequenced material: CD4+ or CD8+ T cells sorted from blood, taken in a trial of the OX40 agonist ivuxolimab. These receptors all stem from an adult with an advanced solid tumor such as melanoma, head and neck, liver or kidney cancer.

The V gene is TRBV18, the J gene TRBJ2-3; the match to TRBD2 covers 12 bases. This CDR3 has 15 residues. J lost 5 bases, V lost 0 bases, and 0 bases had no gene match. Looked up from germline, CDR1 is KGHSH and CDR2 is LQKENI. The chain's CDR3 is CASSPPGLAGDTQYF. CDR3 DNA sequence: TGTGCCAGCTCACCACCGGGACTAGCGGGAGATACGCAGTATTTT.

This clone appeared once. The V call is TRBV28, the J call TRBJ2-3, with 9 nucleotides matching TRBD2. The CDR3 extends over 16 amino acids. Germline loops: CDR1 MDHEN, CDR2 SYDVKM. With V trimmed by 5 bases and J by 3 bases, 9 bases remained unmatched. The CDR3 is CASSRGVAGVTDTQYF. The CDR3 nucleotides read TGTGCCAGCAGTAGGGGAGTAGCGGGAGTAACAGATACGCAGTATTTT.

The chain is built from TRBV28 and TRBJ2-7; 11 nucleotides match TRBD2. V trimming: 5 bases; J trimming: 6 bases; junction bases outside the gene matches: 12. This CDR3 region has 16 residues. Germline-derived CDR1 and CDR2 are MDHEN and SYDVKM. The CDR3 region is CASSASGRYRGSEQYF. The CDR3 nucleotides are TGTGCCAGCAGTGCTAGCGGGAGGTACCGAGGTTCCGAGCAGTACTTC.

The chain has TRBV7-8 and TRBJ2-7; D unresolved. Trimming took 2 bases from V and 0 from J, leaving 17 bases between them. This CDR3 contains 17 residues. CDR1 and CDR2 (germline): SGHVS, FQNEAQ. CDR3 nucleotides: TGTGCCAGCAGCTTAAGGCTAAGGAGAGGACCCTCCTACGAGCAGTACTTC. It encodes CASSLRLRRGPSYEQYF. The full variable domain, completed using reference TRBV7-8 and TRBJ2-7, is GAGVSQSPRYKVAKRGQDVALRCDPISGHVSLFWYQQALGQGPEFLTYFQNEAQLDKSGLPSDRFFAERPEGSVSTLKIQRTQQEDSAVYLCASSLRLRRGPSYEQYFGPGTRLTVT.

The chain combines TRBV5-4 with TRBJ2-3, with TRBD2 matching 11 bases. The germline V gene encodes CDR1 SGHNT and CDR2 YYREEE (reference sequence). The V segment lost 4 bases and the J segment 0 bases; nucleotides outside the gene matches: 13. CDR3 size: 19 residues. CDR3 in amino acids: CASSLDGTSGLPSTDTQYF. CDR3 nucleotides: TGTGCCAGCAGCCTGGATGGGACTAGCGGATTACCTAGCACAGATACGCAGTATTTT.

Remarks on this clone: Compared with germline, one end of the junction differs, possibly owing to a read error. CDR3 coding DNA: TGTGCCAGCAGTTCCCTCAGACTAGTCGGATTC. Amino acid sequence: CASSSLRLVGF. The chain recombines TRBV28 with TRBJ2-7, with D maybe TRBD2 (6 bases). The V gene's germline CDR1 is MDHEN and CDR2 SYDVKM. This CDR3 is 11 amino acids long.

The V call is TRBV18, the J call TRBJ1-1, with unresolved D. Germline assignment: CDR1 KGHSH and CDR2 LQKENI. V lost 2 bases to trimming and J lost 3 bases, with 13 bases between them. The CDR3 loop spans 15 amino acids. CDR3 residues: CASSPGVGGDTEAFF. The CDR3 nucleotides read TGTGCCAGCTCACCAGGAGTGGGAGGCGACACTGAAGCTTTCTTT.

The CDR3 protein is CASSGGTASYEQYF. The CDR3, as DNA: TGTGCCAGCAGCGGCGGGACGGCTTCCTACGAGCAGTACTTC. J is TRBJ2-7 and V is TRBV6-1; perhaps TRBD2 as D (6 bases). Germline V gives CDR1 MNHNS, CDR2 SASEGT. The CDR3 covers 14 residues. Trimming stripped 6 bases from V and 1 base from J, with 13 bases between.

The chain links TRBV5-1 to TRBJ2-5; D is perhaps TRBD2 (6 bases). Germline V CDR1 and CDR2: SGHRS, YFSETQ. Trimming stripped 4 bases from V and 7 bases from J, with 14 bases between. CDR3 size: 13 residues. Here the CDR3 reads CASSIALEGTQYF. CDR3 nucleotides: TGCGCCAGCAGCATCGCCCTGGAGGGGACCCAGTACTTC.

V gene TRBV6-5 combines with J gene TRBJ2-1, with a tentative D call TRBD2 (5 bases). V was cut by 4 bases and J by 1 base, with 11 bases left in between. The CDR3 consists of 15 residues. From germline, CDR1 is MNHEY and CDR2 SVGAGI. The CDR3 reads CASSWSGMSYNEQFF. CDR3 in DNA: TGTGCCAGCAGTTGGAGCGGTATGTCCTACAATGAGCAGTTCTTC.

The rearrangement joins TRBV5-6 to TRBJ1-2; D gene uncertain. Trimming removed 0 bases at V and 6 bases at J, with 6 bases between. Germline values: CDR1 SGHDT, CDR2 YYEEEE. CDR3 length: 12 amino acids. The CDR3 spells CASSLGRNGYTF. DNA of the CDR3: TGTGCCAGCAGCTTGGGTAGAAATGGCTACACCTTC.

This chain links TRBV7-2 with TRBJ2-5; the match to TRBD1 covers 7 bases. From germline, CDR1 is SGHTA and CDR2 FQGNSA. This CDR3 contains 15 residues. Trimming removed 2 bases from V and 7 bases from J; junction bases left unmatched: 10. CDR3 sequence: CASSLQGDSRGTQYF. CDR3 sequence (DNA): TGTGCCAGCAGCTTACAGGGGGATTCCCGGGGGACCCAGTACTTC.

The V and J genes are TRBV5-1 and TRBJ1-5; D is ambiguous. V lost 4 bases and J 4 bases, leaving 12 bases between the germline ends. Germline V gives CDR1 SGHRS, CDR2 YFSETQ. The CDR3 extends over 14 amino acids. The CDR3 bases are TGCGCCAGCAGCCCTAATAGTGATAATCAGCCCCAGCATTTT. Its translation is CASSPNSDNQPQHF.

The chain recombines TRBV30 with TRBJ2-4, with D perhaps assigned TRBD1 or TRBD2 (5 bases each). This CDR3 has 14 amino acids. V was shortened by 2 bases and J by 8 bases, with 16 bases between the two germline ends. Germline CDR1 GTSNPN, CDR2 SVGIG (reference sequence). CDR3 DNA: TGTGCCTGGAGTTCCCGACTGGGACGGGACATTCAGTACTTC. Translation: CAWSSRLGRDIQYF. Variable domain in full (rest from reference TRBV30 and TRBJ2-4): SQTIHQWPATLVQPVGSPLSLECTVEGTSNPNLYWYRQAAGRGLQLLFYSVGIGQISSEVPQNLSASRPQDRQFILSSKKLLLSDSGFYLCAWSSRLGRDIQYFGAGTRLSVL.

The gene calls are TRBV5-1 and TRBJ1-4; D call uncertain. There are 13 residues in the CDR3. CDR1 and CDR2 from the germline V gene are SGHRS and YFSETQ. V shed 0 bases and J shed 8 bases, with 8 bases lying between them. CDR3 DNA sequence: TGCGCCAGCAGCTTGGTTTACGGGGAAAAACTGTTTTTT. This encodes CASSLVYGEKLFF. Based on the CDR3 plus reference TRBV5-1 and TRBJ1-4, the full variable domain is KAGVTQTPRYLIKTRGQQVTLSCSPISGHRSVSWYQQTPGQGLQFLFEYFSETQRNKGNFPGRFSGRQFSNSRSEMNVSTLELGDSALYLCASSLVYGEKLFFGSGTQLSVL.